This passage covers 20 T cell receptor beta chains from one sample sequenced in a study of Graves' ophthalmopathy and Graves' hyperthyroidism. The study amplified TCR beta CDR3 regions using RNA transcripts. RT-PCR with HTBI primers came first, then second-round multiplex PCR. A single record per CDR3 protein comes from TCRdb applying MiXCR to the multiplex PCR reads. This table has 660,000 or so distinct CDR3 sequences, over 40% appearing once. Sequenced: peripheral blood. The receptors were gathered from an adult man with Graves' ophthalmopathy.

This clonotype was seen many times. The chain uses TRBV20-1 and TRBJ1-5; perhaps TRBD1 as D (5 bases). The V gene lost 3 bases and the J gene lost 5 bases, with 11 bases spanning the gap. Germline CDR1 DFQATT, CDR2 SNEGSKA (reference sequence). This CDR3 has 13 amino acids. The CDR3 is CSARGETDQPQHF. CDR3 DNA: TGCAGTGCTAGGGGGGAAACGGATCAGCCCCAGCATTTT.

This rearrangement joins TRBV2 to TRBJ1-5; 9 bases map to TRBD1. The CDR3 is made up of 14 amino acids. Trimming cost V 5 bases and J 9 bases; bases outside gene matches: 8. Germline-derived CDR1 and CDR2 are SNHLY and FYNNEI. This CDR3 reads CASSFGQGPLPQHF. The CDR3 nucleotides are TGTGCCAGCAGTTTCGGACAGGGGCCCCTGCCCCAGCATTTT.

The V and J genes are TRBV2 and TRBJ2-3; possible D gene TRBD1, 5 bases. Trimming took off 6 bases at V and 0 bases at J, with 19 bases between the two ends. Germline-derived CDR1 and CDR2 are SNHLY and FYNNEI. This CDR3 comprises 17 residues. DNA for the CDR3: TGTGCCAGCAGAGATAACACAGGATCCGGTAGCACAGATACGCAGTATTTT. Protein: CASRDNTGSGSTDTQYF.

The chain is built from TRBV24-1 and TRBJ2-1; D might be TRBD1 (5 bases). The V end lost 1 base, the J end lost 2 bases, and 11 bases lay between the germline ends. The CDR3 extends over 16 amino acids. Germline values: CDR1 KGHDR, CDR2 SFDVKD. The DNA of the CDR3 is TGTGCCACCAGTGATTTTCAGGGAACCGCCTACAATGAGCAGTTCTTC. Translating it yields CATSDFQGTAYNEQFF.

V gene TRBV2 combines with J gene TRBJ2-7; D is unclear. This CDR3 is built from 13 residues. CDR1 and CDR2 from the germline V gene are SNHLY and FYNNEI. V was trimmed by 3 bases and J by 2 bases, leaving 8 bases between them. The CDR3 sequence: CASSETQTYEQYF. The CDR3 DNA sequence: TGTGCCAGCAGTGAGACACAGACCTACGAGCAGTACTTC.

This clonotype was found a few times. The chain is built from TRBV11-3 and TRBJ2-3; D is undetermined. Germline V gives CDR1 SGHNT, CDR2 YENEEA. V was shortened by 0 bases and J by 1 base, with 11 bases between the two germline ends. The CDR3 spans 16 residues. The CDR3 is CASSLDSRTGTDTQYF. CDR3 DNA: TGTGCCAGCAGCTTAGACTCCCGGACCGGCACAGATACGCAGTATTTT.

Remarks on this clonotype: A read error is possible here, since a much larger clone lies one base away. CDR3 nucleotide sequence: TGTGCCAGCAGTTACAACGGGGATGGCTACACCTTC. Protein product: CASSYNGDGYTF. The chain links TRBV5-4 to TRBJ1-2; the D is unclear. CDR1 is SGHNT and CDR2 is YYREEE in the germline V gene (reference sequence). V dropped 5 bases and J dropped 6 bases, with 11 bases sitting between them. The CDR3 has 12 residues.

CDR3 region: CASREKTQPKSGGNTGELFF. The CDR3 DNA sequence: TGTGCCAGCAGAGAAAAGACTCAACCTAAAAGCGGGGGGAACACCGGGGAGCTGTTTTTT. The rearrangement links TRBV7-9 to TRBJ2-2, with 8 bases that match TRBD2. The trim removed 6 bases at V and 1 base at J, leaving 19 bases unmatched. The length of the CDR3 is 20 residues. Germline V gene sequence: CDR1 SEHNR, CDR2 FQNEAQ (reference sequence).

The rearrangement joins TRBV6-1 to TRBJ1-1; TRBD1 matches 9 bases. V shed 5 bases, J shed 4 bases, and the junction held 8 bases outside the gene matches. The CDR3 totals 15 residues. The germline CDR1 and CDR2 sequences are MNHNS and SASEGT. CDR3 region: CASSLRTGASTEAFF. CDR3 nucleotide sequence: TGTGCCAGCAGTCTACGGACAGGGGCGAGCACTGAAGCTTTCTTT.

This sequence joins TRBV29-1 and TRBJ2-5; D may correspond to TRBD1 or TRBD2 (5 bases each). This CDR3 has 11 residues. V lost 6 bases to trimming and J lost 4 bases, with 9 bases between them. Per the germline V gene, CDR1 is SQVTM and CDR2 is ANQGSEA. The CDR3 region has the DNA TGCAGCGTCTCCGGGACAGAGACCCAGTACTTC. This sequence encodes CSVSGTETQYF.

This clonotype was picked up many times. The chain employs TRBV29-1 and TRBJ1-1, with unresolved D. CDR1 and CDR2 (germline): SQVTM, ANQGSEA. CDR3 length equals 14 residues. Deletions cut 7 bases from V and 1 base from J, with 16 bases between. CDR3 coding DNA: TGCAGCGCCGTTGGGTCCTTGAGGAACACTGAAGCTTTCTTT. Translating it yields CSAVGSLRNTEAFF.

This clonotype was seen repeatedly, ten times or more. The chain carries TRBV2 and TRBJ1-1; a weak D match, TRBD1 (5 bases). The CDR3 contains 13 residues. The germline V gene has CDR1 SNHLY and CDR2 FYNNEI. V was trimmed by 6 bases and J by 3 bases, leaving 11 bases between them. Here the CDR3 reads CASRTAGDTEAFF. The DNA for the CDR3 is TGTGCCAGCAGAACAGCGGGGGACACTGAAGCTTTCTTT.

This clonotype was recorded a few times. CDR3 protein: CASSIESGTGVYGYTF. As DNA, the CDR3 is TGTGCCAGTAGTATAGAGTCCGGGACAGGTGTCTATGGCTACACCTTC. The V and J genes are TRBV19 and TRBJ1-2; 8 nucleotides align to TRBD1. The ends lost 0 bases at V and 4 bases at J; junction bases unmatched: 7. Germline CDR1 is LNHDA and CDR2 is SQIVND (reference sequence). The CDR3 runs 16 residues.

CDR3: CASSLLEDTEAFF. In DNA form, the CDR3 reads TGTGCCAGCAGCTTACTCGAGGACACTGAAGCTTTCTTT. The V gene is TRBV6-2 or TRBV6-3, the J gene TRBJ1-1; D remains unclear. CDR3 length: 13 residues. V lost 6 bases, J lost 3 bases, and 11 bases lay in between. Germline V gene data show CDR1 as MNHEY and CDR2 as SVGEGT.

The V and J genes are TRBV29-1 and TRBJ1-2; no firm D call. Germline V gene lookup returns CDR1 SQVTM and CDR2 ANQGSEA. The V and J ends lost 8 bases and 7 bases respectively, with 23 bases between them. There are 14 residues in the CDR3. The CDR3 here is CSSLPGSGRAGYTF. The CDR3 DNA is TGCAGCTCCCTTCCGGGTTCAGGACGGGCTGGCTACACCTTC.

This sequence joins TRBV7-8 and TRBJ2-5, with TRBD1 identical over 12 bases. J lost 5 bases, V lost 10 bases, and 14 bases had no gene match. The CDR3 is 16 residues long. Germline CDR1 and CDR2: SGHVS and FQNEAQ. CDR3 residues: CATVSPGQGAGETQYF. CDR3 nucleotide sequence: TGTGCCACCGTATCTCCGGGACAGGGGGCCGGGGAGACCCAGTACTTC.

This clonotype was observed many times. The chain combines TRBV29-1 with TRBJ1-1; maybe TRBD1 (5 bases). CDR1 is SQVTM and CDR2 is ANQGSEA in the germline V gene. V was cut by 4 bases and J by 3 bases, with 18 bases left in between. The CDR3 runs to 15 residues. The CDR3 loop is CSVVGGKRRYTEAFF. CDR3 DNA: TGCAGCGTTGTGGGGGGGAAAAGGAGGTACACTGAAGCTTTCTTT. Together with reference TRBV29-1 and TRBJ1-1, the CDR3 gives the full variable domain: SAVISQKPSRDICQRGTSLTIQCQVDSQVTMMFWYRQQPGQSLTLIATANQGSEATYESGFVIDKFPISRPNLTFSTLTVSNMSPEDSSIYLCSVVGGKRRYTEAFFGQGTRLTVV.

CDR3 residues: CSVNYRGFYDGYTF. CDR3 bases: TGCAGCGTAAACTACAGGGGCTTCTACGATGGCTACACCTTC. V and J are TRBV29-1 and TRBJ1-2; 7 bases match TRBD1. J lost 6 bases, V lost 6 bases, and 13 bases had no gene match. This CDR3 has 14 residues. Per germline, CDR1 SQVTM and CDR2 ANQGSEA. The variable domain in full, completed from reference TRBV29-1 and TRBJ1-2, reads SAVISQKPSRDICQRGTSLTIQCQVDSQVTMMFWYRQQPGQSLTLIATANQGSEATYESGFVIDKFPISRPNLTFSTLTVSNMSPEDSSIYLCSVNYRGFYDGYTFGSGTRLTVV.

This sequence joins TRBV24-1 and TRBJ2-3; TRBD2 matches 11 bases. Losses at the gene ends were 7 bases for V and 5 bases for J; bases not matched to a gene: 7. Germline CDR1 reads KGHDR; CDR2 reads SFDVKD. The CDR3 totals 15 residues. CDR3: CATSDTSGSQDTQYF. The DNA for the CDR3 is TGTGCCACCAGCGATACTAGCGGGAGTCAAGATACGCAGTATTTT.

Points on this clonotype: At one boundary the junction diverges from the germline segment, which might be a read error. This chain uses TRBV10-3 with TRBJ2-5; 10 bases agree with TRBD1. Germline values: CDR1 ENHRY, CDR2 SYGVKD. This CDR3 contains 15 residues. CDR3 coding DNA: TGTGCCGTCCGGGGGACAGGGGCCGGCCAAGAGACCCAGTATTTC. This sequence encodes CAVRGTGAGQETQYF.